This T cell receptor (beta chain) derives from a study of T cell responses to AZD1222 COVID-19 vaccine. Of note for this clone: Its target is unknown.

V shed 5 bases and J shed 2 bases, with 14 bases lying between them. The CDR3 is 15 amino acids. Looked up from germline, CDR1 is MNHEY and CDR2 is SVGAGI. TCRdb's table, derived via immunoSEQ multiplex PCR, lists solely in-frame clones and lacks some. This table has under 140,000 clones, about 90% appearing once. Broader study findings: Clonal diversity may have been underestimated in mostly white British donors. Across spike, vaccine-associated CD4 TCRs were found, dominant at 160-218 and 743-854.

The sequencing used peripheral blood, collected on day 0 of AZD1222 vaccination. The V gene is TRBV6-5, the J gene TRBJ2-3; D tentatively fits TRBD1 or TRBD2 (5 bases each). This TCR derives from an adult in good health. The CDR3 DNA sequence: TGTGCCAGCAGTCGCAACCGGGACCTCACAGATACGCAGTATTTT. This codes for CASSRNRDLTDTQYF.